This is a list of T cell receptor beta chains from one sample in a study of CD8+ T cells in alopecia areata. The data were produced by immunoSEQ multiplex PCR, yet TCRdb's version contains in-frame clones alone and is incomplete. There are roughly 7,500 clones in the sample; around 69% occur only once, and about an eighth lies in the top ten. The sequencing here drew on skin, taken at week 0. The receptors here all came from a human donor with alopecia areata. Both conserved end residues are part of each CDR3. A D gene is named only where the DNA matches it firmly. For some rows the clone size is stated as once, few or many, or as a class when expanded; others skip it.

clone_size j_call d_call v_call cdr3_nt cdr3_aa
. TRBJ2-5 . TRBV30 TGTGCCTGGAGTCCCCAAGAGACCCAGTACTTC CAWSPQETQYF
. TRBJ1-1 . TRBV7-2 TGTGCCAGCAGCACCCGCGGAGGGAACACTGAAGCTTTCTTT CASSTRGGNTEAFF
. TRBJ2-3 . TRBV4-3 TGCGCCAGCAGCCAAGGGGGGGGCCAGGGAGATACGCAGTATTTT CASSQGGGQGDTQYF
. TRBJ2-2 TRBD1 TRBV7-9 TGTGCCAGCAGCTTAAGGGGACAGGGGGCTGCAGTCCCCGGGGAGCTGTTTTTT CASSLRGQGAAVPGELFF
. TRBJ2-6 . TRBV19 TGTGCCAGTAGTATGGGCAGCAGCTCTGGGGCCAACGTCCTGACTTTC CASSMGSSSGANVLTF
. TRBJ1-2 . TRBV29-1 TGCAGCGTTCGGTCCAGCTCAAACTATGGCTACACCTTC CSVRSSSNYGYTF
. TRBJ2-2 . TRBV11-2 TGTGCCAGCAGCTCGTTTCGGGGCTCGAACACCGGGGAGCTGTTTTTT CASSSFRGSNTGELFF
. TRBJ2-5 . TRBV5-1 TGCGCCAGCAGCTTGCAACCGACCGAGAGGGAGACCCAGTACTTC CASSLQPTERETQYF
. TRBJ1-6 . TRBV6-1 TGTGCCAGCAGTGAATTTAGACAGTTCAACTCACCCCTCCACTTT CASSEFRQFNSPLHF
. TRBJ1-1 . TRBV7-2 TGTGCCAGCAGCTTAGGGGGGATTGGGTCCACTGAAGCTTTCTTT CASSLGGIGSTEAFF
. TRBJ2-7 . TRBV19 TGTGCCAGTAGCATAGGACAGCAGAGTAACGAGCAGTACTTC CASSIGQQSNEQYF
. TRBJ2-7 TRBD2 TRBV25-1 TGTGCCAGCAGGGTGACTAGCGGGGGGGCCTTGAAGCAGTACTTC CASRVTSGGALKQYF
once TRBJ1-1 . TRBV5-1 TGCGCCAGCAGCTTGGATGAGGGCTTGAACACTGAAGCTTTCTTT CASSLDEGLNTEAFF
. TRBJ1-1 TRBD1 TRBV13 TGTGCCAGCAGGATCACGGGACAGGGGAACACTGAAGCTTTCTTT CASRITGQGNTEAFF
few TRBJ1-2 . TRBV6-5 TGTGCCAGCAGTCGGGAAACTCCGTACTATGGCTACACCTTC CASSRETPYYGYTF
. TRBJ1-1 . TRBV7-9 TGTGCCAGCAGCTTAGGGCCAGAAACTGAAGCTTTCTTT CASSLGPETEAFF
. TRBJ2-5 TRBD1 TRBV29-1 TGCAGCGCCAGGACAGGGGGAGGTCCCGGTGAGACCCAGTACTTC CSARTGGGPGETQYF
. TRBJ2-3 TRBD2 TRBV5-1 TGCGCCAGCAGCTTGGGCGGACTAGCGGGGGGCACGACAGATACGCAGTATTTT CASSLGGLAGGTTDTQYF
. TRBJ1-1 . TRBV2 TGTGCCAGCAGTTTTAGGGGGACTGAAGCTTTCTTT CASSFRGTEAFF
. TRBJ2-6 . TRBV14 TGTGCCAGCAGCACACTCTCTGGGGCCAACGTCCTGACTTTC CASSTLSGANVLTF
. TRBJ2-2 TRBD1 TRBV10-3 TGCCTGACAGGGTCGGACACCGGGGAGCTGTTTTTT CLTGSDTGELFF
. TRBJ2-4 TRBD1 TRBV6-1 TGTGCCAGCAGTGAACTTGTGCGAGACAGGGACGTAGGGGCCAAAAACATTCAGTACTTC CASSELVRDRDVGAKNIQYF
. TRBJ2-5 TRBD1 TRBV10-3 TGTGCCATCTGGAGGGACAGGGGTTCACAAGAGACCCAGTACTTC CAIWRDRGSQETQYF
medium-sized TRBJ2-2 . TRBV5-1 TGCGCCAGCAGCTTGGGGCTACTAATTAACACCGGGGAGCTGTTTTTT CASSLGLLINTGELFF
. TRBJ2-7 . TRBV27 TGTGCCAGCAGCCTGGCACGGAGCTCCTACGAGCAGTACTTC CASSLARSSYEQYF
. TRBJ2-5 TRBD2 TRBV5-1 TGCGCCAGCAGGTCGGGGGGGCCTGGAGAGACCCAGTACTTC CASRSGGPGETQYF
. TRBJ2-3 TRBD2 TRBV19 TGTGCCAGTAGTATAGACCTCCCGGGACTAGGCCAGAGTACGCAGTATTTT CASSIDLPGLGQSTQYF
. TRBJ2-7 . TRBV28 TGTGCCAGCAGTTCTCAAGGGGCGGAAGCCTACGAGCAGTACTTC CASSSQGAEAYEQYF
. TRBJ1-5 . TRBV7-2 TGTGCCAGCAGCTTAGTGGGGTCCAGAGGTCAGCCCCAGCATTTT CASSLVGSRGQPQHF
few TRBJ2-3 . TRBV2 TGTGCCAGCAGTCCATCGGGGGGCCGCACAGATACGCAGTATTTT CASSPSGGRTDTQYF
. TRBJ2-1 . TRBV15 TGTGCCACCAGCAGAGATAGCATGTGGGGCTCCTACAATGAGCAGTTCTTC CATSRDSMWGSYNEQFF
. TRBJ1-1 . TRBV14 TGTGCCAGCAGCCAAGTTTCACGAGGCAGCACTTTCTTT CASSQVSRGSTFF
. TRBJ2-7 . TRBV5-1 TGCGCCAGCAGCTTGAGCCGGGACTACGAGCAGTACTTC CASSLSRDYEQYF
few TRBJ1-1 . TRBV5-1 TGCGCCAGCAGCTTGGAGAGGGCGGGAACCACTGAAGCTTTCTTT CASSLERAGTTEAFF
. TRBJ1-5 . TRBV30 TGTGCCTGGAGTGGGCAGGGCGATCAGCCCCAGCATTTT CAWSGQGDQPQHF
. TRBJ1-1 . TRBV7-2 TGTGCCAGCAGCTTAGCGCAGGGGTCCCCTGAAGCTTTCTTT CASSLAQGSPEAFF
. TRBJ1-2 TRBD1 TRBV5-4 TGTGCCAGCAGTTACGAAGGACAGGGAAGAGGTGGCTACACCTTC CASSYEGQGRGGYTF
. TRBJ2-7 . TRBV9 TGTGCCAGCAGCGTAGACCAGGGACCCTACGAGCAGTACTTC CASSVDQGPYEQYF
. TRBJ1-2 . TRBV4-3 TGCGCCAGCAGCCAAGATAACGGAGCCTATGGCTACACCTTC CASSQDNGAYGYTF
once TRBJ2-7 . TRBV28 TGTGCCAGCAGTTTCGGGGTTGTAGAGCAGTACTTC CASSFGVVEQYF
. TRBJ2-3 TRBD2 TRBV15 TGTGCCACCAGCAGGCGGAGCGGGGGGGGCACAGATACGCAGTATTTT CATSRRSGGGTDTQYF
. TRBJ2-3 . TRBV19 TGTGCCAGTAGTAGATCCGGGGGTTCCACAGATACGCAGTATTTT CASSRSGGSTDTQYF
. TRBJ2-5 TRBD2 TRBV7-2 TGTGCCAGCAGCCCGCGGACTAGTTGGCGGGAGACCCAGTACTTC CASSPRTSWRETQYF
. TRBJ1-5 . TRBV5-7 TGTGCCAGCAGCTTGTCAAAACAGCCCCAGCATTTT CASSLSKQPQHF
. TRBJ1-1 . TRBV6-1 TGTGCCAGCAGTGTAATAGCCATGAACACTGAAGCTTTCTTT CASSVIAMNTEAFF
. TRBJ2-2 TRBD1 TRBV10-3 TGTGCCATCAGTGAGCCCACAGGGGCAGTGACCGGGGAGCTGTTTTTT CAISEPTGAVTGELFF